This T cell receptor (beta chain) was recovered during a study of cytomegalovirus exposure and HLA in healthy donors. Study-level results: With further analysis later on, most CMV-associated TCR beta chains appeared HLA-restricted. Previously analyzed data showed that most TCR beta V segments were productive at a frequency of about 87% or about 30%.

PCR employed 60 Vbeta and 13 Jbeta primers. Sequencing used immunoSEQ multiplex PCR; TCRdb keeps in-frame clones, though not all of them. The table includes a few hundred thousand clones, about 93% detected once. V lost 0 bases and J 6 bases, leaving 6 bases between the germline ends. CDR3 length: 13 amino acids. CDR1 is MNHEY and CDR2 is SVGAGI in the germline V gene. Regarding this clone: Its antigen is still unknown.

Sequenced: PBMCs. The rearrangement joins TRBV6-5 to TRBJ2-1, with no clear D. This TCR came from a girl aged 2-9 years in good health and CMV-seronegative. The CDR3 bases are TGTGCCAGCAGTTACTCTGGCTTCAATGAGCAGTTCTTC. This encodes CASSYSGFNEQFF.